This TCR beta chain was recovered during a study of blood T cell repertoires in COVID-19. Study-level background: In each case, the material was cDNA or gDNA derived from T cells, B-cell-depleted T cells, or PBMCs.

Original processing methods: Estimation of nucleated cell counts was performed using reference gene primer amplification. Sequencing used immunoSEQ multiplex PCR; TCRdb keeps in-frame clones, though not all of them. For V, J and clone size, that table is used; D and trimming come from the DNA. The sample yields around 65,000 clones, 81% seen once. This clone has just one count. Sequencing was performed on peripheral blood. The clonotype comes from a human donor in a cohort sampled during active COVID-19.

CDR3: CASSLESGVDYKNIQYF. The CDR3 bases are TGTGCCAGCAGCTTAGAATCAGGGGTCGATTACAAAAACATTCAGTACTTC. The J gene is TRBJ2-4, the V gene TRBV7-2; D is possibly TRBD1 (6 bases). Per the germline V gene, CDR1 is SGHTA and CDR2 is FQGNSA. V was trimmed by 1 base and J by 3 bases, leaving 16 bases between them. This CDR3 region has 17 residues.